These T cell receptor beta chains were read from a single sample in a study of Graves' ophthalmopathy and Graves' hyperthyroidism. TCRdb analysed the multiplex PCR reads with MiXCR anew, one entry per CDR3 protein. The sample holds 300,000 to 350,000 distinct CDR3 sequences, about a sixth seen once. Sequenced: peripheral blood. These receptors came from an adult man with Graves' ophthalmopathy. Each CDR3 is given with its conserved first and last residue. D genes are given only for firm matches. Rows give clone size only sometimes, using once, few, many, or a class for an expanded clone.

13	TRBV7-2	-	TRBJ2-7	-	TGTGCCAGCAGCCAAGGTGGTCCCTACGAGCAGTACTTC	CASSQGGPYEQYF
15	TRBV19	many	TRBJ2-7	-	TGTGCCAGTAGTATCTCCGACGGAGGGCCCTACGAGCAGTACTTC	CASSISDGGPYEQYF
14	TRBV7-2	many	TRBJ1-6	-	TGTGCCAGCAGCTTAGTAGACTATAATTCACCCCTCCACTTT	CASSLVDYNSPLHF
15	TRBV6-5	many	TRBJ2-6	-	TGTGCCAGCAGTTATCAGTCCTCTGGGGCCAACGTCCTGACTTTC	CASSYQSSGANVLTF
16	TRBV29-1	many	TRBJ2-5	-	TGCAGCGCCCAGGCCAGGGGAGGGGGATACCAAGAGACCCAGTACTTC	CSAQARGGGYQETQYF
15	TRBV19	many	TRBJ2-5	-	TGTGCCAGTAGTATCCTTTCGGGGTCTCAAGAGACCCAGTACTTC	CASSILSGSQETQYF
15	TRBV4-1	many	TRBJ1-1	TRBD1	TGCGCCAGCAGCCCAGGACAGGGACCGAACACTGAAGCTTTCTTT	CASSPGQGPNTEAFF
15	TRBV28	many	TRBJ2-7	TRBD1	TGTGCCAGCAGTGTTTCAGGGGGCCGAAACTACGAGCAGTACTTC	CASSVSGGRNYEQYF
16	TRBV4-2	few	TRBJ2-7	-	TGTGCCAGCAGCCAAGGGGTGGGGGTCGGGACCTACGAGCAGTACTTC	CASSQGVGVGTYEQYF
16	TRBV20-1	-	TRBJ1-6	-	TGCAGTGCTAATCCATTTTGGGTCAGCAGGGATTCACCCCTCCACTTT	CSANPFWVSRDSPLHF
14	TRBV12-3/TRBV12-4	-	TRBJ1-2	-	TGTGCCAGCACCGAGGGGGGCAGCTCCTATGGCTACACCTTC	CASTEGGSSYGYTF
13	TRBV13	few	TRBJ2-7	TRBD2	TGTGCCAGCAGACAACTAGCGGACTACGAGCAGTACTTC	CASRQLADYEQYF
15	TRBV27	many	TRBJ1-5	-	TGTGCCAGCAGCCTTGAAGGGTATAGCAATCAGCCCCAGCATTTT	CASSLEGYSNQPQHF
18	TRBV5-1	many	TRBJ2-5	-	TGCGCCAGCAGCCCGGGTGCGATTAGCGTCATAGGCCAAGAGACCCAGTACTTC	CASSPGAISVIGQETQYF
16	TRBV5-1	many	TRBJ1-5	TRBD1	TGCGCCAGCAGCTTGGTGGAGGGGGCGGGCAATCAGCCCCAGCATTTT	CASSLVEGAGNQPQHF
13	TRBV25-1	many	TRBJ1-2	TRBD1	TGTGCCAGCAGTGACTCCAGGGGGCCTGGCTACACCTTC	CASSDSRGPGYTF
14	TRBV6-5	many	TRBJ1-1	-	TGTGCCAGCAGTTATCGGGGGTTATGGACTGAAGCTTTCTTT	CASSYRGLWTEAFF